The T cell receptor (beta chain) under discussion was sequenced for a study of blood T cell repertoires in COVID-19. In the study overall: Acute and convalescent COVID-19 specimens originated in the United States, Italy and Spain.

Germline CDR1 SGHTA, CDR2 FQGNSA. V lost 3 bases to trimming and J lost 0 bases; unmatched junction nucleotides: 5. The CDR3 length is 16 residues. TCRdb's table, derived via immunoSEQ multiplex PCR, lists solely in-frame clones and lacks some. The sample lists approximately 140,000 clones; 84% were seen once. This receptor was taken from a woman aged 50 to 60 with acute COVID-19. The gene calls are TRBV7-2 and TRBJ1-3, with 7 bases identical to TRBD1. The sample was PBMCs or T cells enriched from blood (not recorded which). The CDR3 region is CASSFGTGASGNTIYF. The CDR3 nucleotides are TGTGCCAGCAGCTTTGGTACAGGGGCCTCTGGAAACACCATATATTTT.